These T cell receptor beta chains were read from a single sample in a study of human T cells and chemical hapten exposure. TCRdb processed the RACE reads anew with MiXCR; each CDR3 protein has one entry. The table shows about 82,000 distinct CDR3 sequences, with 6.6% occurring only once. The material was whole blood, obtained in connection with sensitization to the hapten diphenylcyclopropenone (DPC). Receptors originate from a young woman with alopecia areata. Some clones in this sample may be carry-over from other donors' samples. Each CDR3 is given without its conserved first and last residue. The order of the fields is J gene, V gene, CDR3 protein.

J gene: TRBJ2-7; V gene: TRBV28; CDR3 protein: ASSLTGTASYEQY
J gene: TRBJ2-7; V gene: TRBV3-1; CDR3 protein: ASSPTGYYEQY
J gene: TRBJ1-1; V gene: TRBV18; CDR3 protein: ASTEMTHRANTEAF
J gene: TRBJ2-6; V gene: TRBV6-2/TRBV6-3; CDR3 protein: ASGVQISGANVLT
J gene: TRBJ1-5; V gene: TRBV3-1; CDR3 protein: ASSQGGRAAGGPQH
J gene: TRBJ1-2; V gene: TRBV18; CDR3 protein: ASSPPPVNYGYT
J gene: TRBJ1-1; V gene: TRBV7-6; CDR3 protein: ASSLAHTNTEAF
J gene: TRBJ1-4; V gene: TRBV7-2; CDR3 protein: ASSLAVGQGGEKLF
J gene: TRBJ2-7; V gene: TRBV6-5; CDR3 protein: ASRPPREQY
J gene: TRBJ1-6; V gene: TRBV2; CDR3 protein: ASSEGTPLNSPLH
J gene: TRBJ2-3; V gene: TRBV20-1; CDR3 protein: SASALAGITDTQY
J gene: TRBJ1-1; V gene: TRBV18; CDR3 protein: ASSPRGRGLNTEAF
J gene: TRBJ2-4; V gene: TRBV9; CDR3 protein: ASSVTDRENIQY
J gene: TRBJ1-1; V gene: TRBV5-4; CDR3 protein: ASSLVQGPTEAF
J gene: TRBJ2-2; V gene: TRBV5-1; CDR3 protein: ASSSTGANTGELF
J gene: TRBJ1-1; V gene: TRBV19; CDR3 protein: ASRGQGATEAF
J gene: TRBJ1-5; V gene: TRBV2; CDR3 protein: ASVRQHNQPQH
J gene: TRBJ1-1; V gene: TRBV5-1; CDR3 protein: ASSLSVNTEAF
J gene: TRBJ2-1; V gene: TRBV6-1; CDR3 protein: ASSDSPGNEQF
J gene: TRBJ1-1; V gene: TRBV2; CDR3 protein: ASTRQTLGTEAF
J gene: TRBJ1-5; V gene: TRBV18; CDR3 protein: ASSRWDGRNQPQH
J gene: TRBJ1-1; V gene: TRBV29-1; CDR3 protein: SSQKDGGFGTEAF
J gene: TRBJ2-3; V gene: TRBV29-1; CDR3 protein: SETTGGVTDTQY
J gene: TRBJ2-3; V gene: TRBV9; CDR3 protein: ASSVALRGGYTDTQY
J gene: TRBJ2-2; V gene: TRBV7-3; CDR3 protein: ASSLQGSTPGELF
J gene: TRBJ2-7; V gene: TRBV30; CDR3 protein: AWSGGAGPYEQY
J gene: TRBJ1-2; V gene: TRBV3-1; CDR3 protein: ASSRQSGRYGYT
J gene: TRBJ2-1; V gene: TRBV7-2; CDR3 protein: ASSPLQRGVSEQF
J gene: TRBJ2-1; V gene: TRBV11-2; CDR3 protein: ASSSSTGDIGNEQF
J gene: TRBJ2-3; V gene: TRBV6-5; CDR3 protein: ASSFQTTDTQY
J gene: TRBJ2-1; V gene: TRBV12-3/TRBV12-4; CDR3 protein: ASSPAAAEQF
J gene: TRBJ2-3; V gene: TRBV6-5; CDR3 protein: ASSYKAGSTGDTQY
J gene: TRBJ2-3; V gene: TRBV10-3; CDR3 protein: AISTREGTADTQY
J gene: TRBJ2-5; V gene: TRBV12-3/TRBV12-4; CDR3 protein: ASSPLGLEETQY
J gene: TRBJ1-2; V gene: TRBV14; CDR3 protein: ASSLDHPGYGYT
J gene: TRBJ1-4; V gene: TRBV6-2/TRBV6-3; CDR3 protein: ASSNVGIGLF
J gene: TRBJ1-1; V gene: TRBV29-1; CDR3 protein: SAYTGLNTEAF
J gene: TRBJ1-1; V gene: TRBV29-1; CDR3 protein: SVGRQGNTEAF
J gene: TRBJ1-1; V gene: TRBV27; CDR3 protein: ASRQTGGVGEAF
J gene: TRBJ2-3; V gene: TRBV27; CDR3 protein: ASSSTRGPRDTQY
J gene: TRBJ1-5; V gene: TRBV5-1; CDR3 protein: ASPGQQIPASNQPQH
J gene: TRBJ1-6; V gene: TRBV7-9; CDR3 protein: ASSRQAGIPYNSPLH
J gene: TRBJ1-2; V gene: TRBV5-1; CDR3 protein: ASSLEGTGGSGYT
J gene: TRBJ1-6; V gene: TRBV7-8; CDR3 protein: ASSSRGQDYNSPLH
J gene: TRBJ1-2; V gene: TRBV20-1; CDR3 protein: SAPGTGGSYGYT
J gene: TRBJ2-5; V gene: TRBV12-3/TRBV12-4; CDR3 protein: ASSSRNLGGETQY
J gene: TRBJ1-4; V gene: TRBV12-3/TRBV12-4; CDR3 protein: ASSRANNEKLF
J gene: TRBJ2-3; V gene: TRBV27; CDR3 protein: ASSSRDSTVTDTQY